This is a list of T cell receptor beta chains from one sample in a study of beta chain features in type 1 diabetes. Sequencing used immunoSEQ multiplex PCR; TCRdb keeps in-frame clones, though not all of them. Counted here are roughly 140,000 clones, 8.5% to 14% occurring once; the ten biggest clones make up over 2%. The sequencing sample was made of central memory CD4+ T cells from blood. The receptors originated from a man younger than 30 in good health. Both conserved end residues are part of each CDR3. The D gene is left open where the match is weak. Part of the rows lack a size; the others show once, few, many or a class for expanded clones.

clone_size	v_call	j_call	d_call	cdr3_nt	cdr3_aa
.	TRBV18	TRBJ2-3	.	TGTGCCAGCTCACCCTGGGCCACAGATACGCAGTATTTT	CASSPWATDTQYF
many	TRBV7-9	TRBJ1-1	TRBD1	TGTGCCAGCAGCATAGGACAGGGGGCGAACACTGAAGCTTTCTTT	CASSIGQGANTEAFF
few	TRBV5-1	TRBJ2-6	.	TGCGCCAGCAGCTTGGCCTCAGGACCCGGGGCCAACGTCCTGACTTTC	CASSLASGPGANVLTF
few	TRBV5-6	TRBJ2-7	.	TGTGCCAGCAGCTTGAGGAGGCGGTACGAGCAGTACTTC	CASSLRRRYEQYF
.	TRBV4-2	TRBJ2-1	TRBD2	TGTGCCAGCAGCCAAGTAGGCGGGAGGGGGAATGAGCAGTTCTTC	CASSQVGGRGNEQFF
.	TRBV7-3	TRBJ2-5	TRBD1	TGTGCCAGCAGTCACGGACAGGCAGGCCAAGAGACCCAGTACTTC	CASSHGQAGQETQYF
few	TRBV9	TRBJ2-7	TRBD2	TGTGCCAGCAGCGTACGGGGGGTTGACGAGCAGTACTTC	CASSVRGVDEQYF
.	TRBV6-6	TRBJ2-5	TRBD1	TGTGCCAGCAGCACACAGGGGGCTCGGGAGACCCAGTACTTC	CASSTQGARETQYF
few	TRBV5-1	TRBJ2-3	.	TGCGCCAGCAGCCTGACCACAGATACGCAGTATTTT	CASSLTTDTQYF
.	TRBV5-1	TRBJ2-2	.	TGCGCCAGCACACATGCGCCAGACACGAACACCGGGGAGCTGTTTTTT	CASTHAPDTNTGELFF
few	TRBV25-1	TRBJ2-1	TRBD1	TGTGCCAGCAGTGCCCGCAGGGGGTTAAAGAATGAGCAGTTCTTC	CASSARRGLKNEQFF
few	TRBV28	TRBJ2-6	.	TGTGCCAGCAGTCTCAGGAGCTCTGGGGCCAACGTCCTGACTTTC	CASSLRSSGANVLTF
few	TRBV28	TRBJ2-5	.	TGTGCCAGCACGACAGTCCAAGAGACCCAGTACTTC	CASTTVQETQYF
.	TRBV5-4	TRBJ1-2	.	TGTGCCAGCAGCCCCGTGGGGGTCTATGGCTACACCTTC	CASSPVGVYGYTF
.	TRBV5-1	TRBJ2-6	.	TGCGCCAGCAGCTTGGCCAATTCTGGGGCCAACGTCCTGACTTTC	CASSLANSGANVLTF
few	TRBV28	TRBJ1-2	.	TGTGCCAGCAGCCGGAGAAACTATGGCTACACCTTC	CASSRRNYGYTF
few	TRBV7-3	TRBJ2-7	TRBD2	TGTGCCAGCAGCTTAACTAGCGGGAGCCACGAGCAGTACTTC	CASSLTSGSHEQYF
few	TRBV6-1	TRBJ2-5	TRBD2	TGTGCCAGCAGCCAACTCGGGAGGAAAGAGACCCAGTACTTC	CASSQLGRKETQYF
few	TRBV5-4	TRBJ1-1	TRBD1	TGTGCCAGCAGGGACAGGGGGCAGTTAATCGCTTTCTTT	CASRDRGQLIAFF
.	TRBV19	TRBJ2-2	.	TGTGCCAGTAGTATTACGTATACCGGGGAGCTGTTTTTT	CASSITYTGELFF
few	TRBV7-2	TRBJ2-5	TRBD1	TGTGCCAGCAGCCTGGACAGGGGAGAGACCCAGTACTTC	CASSLDRGETQYF
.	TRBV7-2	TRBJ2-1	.	TGTGCCACCCGAGCCTACAATGAGCAGTTCTTC	CATRAYNEQFF
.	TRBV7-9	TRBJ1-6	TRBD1	TGTGCCAGCAGCCCCACGGGACAGTCACCCCTCCACTTT	CASSPTGQSPLHF
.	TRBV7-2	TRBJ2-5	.	TGTGCCAGCAGCCCTCTCCGGCAAGAGACCCAGTACTTC	CASSPLRQETQYF
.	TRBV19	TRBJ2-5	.	TGTGCCAGTAGTATGACCGGGAGAGAGACCCAGTACTTC	CASSMTGRETQYF